These 7 T cell receptor beta chains were sequenced from one sample in a study of cytomegalovirus exposure and HLA in healthy donors. TCRdb's copy holds only in-frame clones and misses some; the assay was immunoSEQ multiplex PCR. The sample comprises about 66,000 clones, about 97% of which are singletons, and around 1.5% rests with the top ten. Sequencing was carried out using PBMCs. These receptor sequences come from a woman younger than 30 in good health and CMV-seropositive.

The chain joins TRBV29-1 to TRBJ1-2; D perhaps matches TRBD1 (5 bases). Germline assignment: CDR1 SQVTM and CDR2 ANQGSEA. V lost 7 bases and J lost 5, with 26 bases in between. The CDR3 covers 16 residues. CDR3 coding DNA: TGCAGCGCCAAGGGGAGGAACGGAGTTATGGAATATGGCTACACCTTC. This sequence encodes CSAKGRNGVMEYGYTF.

The V gene is TRBV27, the J gene TRBJ1-2; 9 bases agree with TRBD1. CDR3 size: 18 residues. V trimming: 5 bases; J trimming: 0 bases; junction bases outside the gene matches: 13. Germline V gene sequence: CDR1 MNHEY, CDR2 SMNVEV (reference sequence). In DNA form, the CDR3 reads TGTGCCAGCAGTGGTGCCGAGACAGGGGGACCAACTAACTATGGCTACACCTTC. As protein: CASSGAETGGPTNYGYTF.

The chain combines TRBV10-1 with TRBJ1-4; the D is unclear. The CDR3 has 15 residues. Looked up from germline, CDR1 is WNHNN and CDR2 is SYGVQD (reference sequence). The V end lost 0 bases, the J end lost 10 bases, and 15 bases lay between the germline ends. The CDR3 DNA follows: TGCGCCAGCAGTGAGTCGACACTCACTCCTGGAAAACTGTTTTTT. It translates to CASSESTLTPGKLFF.

V usage is TRBV15 and J usage is TRBJ1-5; D is possibly TRBD1 (5 bases). Between the trimmed V and J ends, which lost 0 bases and 1 base, there was a span of 16 bases. This CDR3 contains 18 residues. The V gene's germline CDR1 is LNHNV and CDR2 YYDKDF (reference sequence). The CDR3 protein is CATSRDPGGGRSNQPQHF. CDR3 nucleotide sequence: TGTGCCACCAGCAGAGATCCTGGGGGGGGTCGGAGCAATCAGCCCCAGCATTTT.

The rearrangement joins TRBV10-1 to TRBJ2-5; TRBD2 matches at 7 bases. CDR3 length: 17 amino acids. V gave up 6 bases and J gave up 1 base; unmatched junction bases: 14. The germline V gene encodes CDR1 WNHNN and CDR2 SYGVQD (reference sequence). The CDR3: CASRFRPGLLTQETQYF. The CDR3, as DNA: TGCGCCAGCAGGTTCAGACCGGGACTACTCACCCAAGAGACCCAGTACTTC.

This rearrangement joins TRBV10-1 to TRBJ2-3; no reliable D call. V gave up 0 bases and J gave up 2 bases, with 9 bases separating them. The CDR3 totals 15 residues. The germline CDR1 and CDR2 sequences are WNHNN and SYGVQD (reference sequence). DNA for the CDR3: TGCGCCAGCAGTGAGTCCAAGACTTCCACAGATACGCAGTATTTT. It codes for CASSESKTSTDTQYF.

The CDR3 spells CASSEASAAYEQYF. CDR3 coding DNA: TGTGCCAGTAGTGAGGCTAGCGCCGCCTACGAGCAGTACTTC. V usage is TRBV19 and J usage is TRBJ2-7, with D possibly matching TRBD2 (6 bases). CDR1 and CDR2 from the germline V gene are LNHDA and SQIVND (reference sequence). Trimming pared 5 bases from V and 2 bases from J, leaving 13 bases between. The CDR3 length is 14 residues.